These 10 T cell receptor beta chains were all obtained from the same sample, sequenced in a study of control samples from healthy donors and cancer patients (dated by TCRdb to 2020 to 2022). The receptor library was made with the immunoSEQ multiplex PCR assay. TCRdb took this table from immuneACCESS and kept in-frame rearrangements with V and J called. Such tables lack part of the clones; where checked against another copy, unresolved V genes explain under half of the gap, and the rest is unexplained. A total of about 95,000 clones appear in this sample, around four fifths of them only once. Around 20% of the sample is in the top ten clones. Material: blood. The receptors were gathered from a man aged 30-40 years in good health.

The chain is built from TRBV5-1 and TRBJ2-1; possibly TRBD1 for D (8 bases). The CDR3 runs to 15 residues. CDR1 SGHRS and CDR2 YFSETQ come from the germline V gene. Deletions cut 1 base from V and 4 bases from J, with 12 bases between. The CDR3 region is CASSLSGTGYNEQFF. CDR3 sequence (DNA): TGCGCCAGCAGCTTGAGCGGGACAGGATACAATGAGCAGTTCTTC.

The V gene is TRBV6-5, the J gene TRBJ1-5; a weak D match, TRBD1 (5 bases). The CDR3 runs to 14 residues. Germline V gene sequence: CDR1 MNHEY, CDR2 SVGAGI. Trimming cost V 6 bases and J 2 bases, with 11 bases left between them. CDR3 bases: TGTGCCAGCAGCCAAAGGGGAGGCAATCAGCCCCAGCATTTT. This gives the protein CASSQRGGNQPQHF.

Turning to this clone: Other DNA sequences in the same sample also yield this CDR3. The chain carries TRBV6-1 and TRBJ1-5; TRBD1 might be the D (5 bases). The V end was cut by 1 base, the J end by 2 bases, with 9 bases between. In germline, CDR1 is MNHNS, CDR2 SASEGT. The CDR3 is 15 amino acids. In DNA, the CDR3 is TGTGCCAGCAGTGAAGTCGGAGGGGGCAATCAGCCCCAGCATTTT. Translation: CASSEVGGGNQPQHF.

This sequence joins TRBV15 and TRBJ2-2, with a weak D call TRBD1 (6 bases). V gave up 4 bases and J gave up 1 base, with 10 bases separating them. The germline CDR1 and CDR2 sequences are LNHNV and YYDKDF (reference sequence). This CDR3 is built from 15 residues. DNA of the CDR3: TGTGCCACCAGCATCGGACAGCAGAACACCGGGGAGCTGTTTTTT. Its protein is CATSIGQQNTGELFF.

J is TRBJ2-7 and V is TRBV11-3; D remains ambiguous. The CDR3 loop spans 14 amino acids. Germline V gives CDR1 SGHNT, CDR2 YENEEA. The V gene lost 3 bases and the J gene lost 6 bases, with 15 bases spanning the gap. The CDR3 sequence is CASSFGPPDAEQYF. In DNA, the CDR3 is TGTGCCAGCAGCTTTGGGCCTCCGGATGCCGAGCAGTACTTC.

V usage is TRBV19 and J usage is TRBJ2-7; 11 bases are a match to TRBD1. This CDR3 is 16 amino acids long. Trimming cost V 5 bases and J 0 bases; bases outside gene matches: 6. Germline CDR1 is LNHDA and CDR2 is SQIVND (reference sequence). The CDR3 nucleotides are TGTGCCAGTAGTGCATCCGGGACAGGGGGCTCCTACGAGCAGTACTTC. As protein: CASSASGTGGSYEQYF. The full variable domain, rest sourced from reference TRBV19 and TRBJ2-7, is DGGITQSPKYLFRKEGQNVTLSCEQNLNHDAMYWYRQDPGQGLRLIYYSQIVNDFQKGDIAEGYSVSREKKESFPLTVTSAQKNPTAFYLCASSASGTGGSYEQYFGPGTRLTVT.

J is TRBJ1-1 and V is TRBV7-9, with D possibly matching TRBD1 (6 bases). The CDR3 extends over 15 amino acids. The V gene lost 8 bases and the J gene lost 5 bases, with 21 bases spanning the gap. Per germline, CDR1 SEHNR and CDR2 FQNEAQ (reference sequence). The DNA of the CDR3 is TGTGCCAGCTTCTACGGAGGGGGGAGATATACTGAAGCTTTCTTT. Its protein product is CASFYGGGRYTEAFF.

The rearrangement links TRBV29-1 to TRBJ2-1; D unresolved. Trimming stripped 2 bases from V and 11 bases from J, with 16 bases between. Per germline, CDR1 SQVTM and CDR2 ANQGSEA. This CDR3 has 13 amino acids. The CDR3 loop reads CSVEIELGNKQFF. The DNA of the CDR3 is TGCAGCGTTGAAATAGAATTAGGCAACAAGCAGTTCTTC.

The CDR3 is CASSEALGGDNSPLHF. The CDR3 coding sequence is TGTGCCAGCAGTGAAGCGTTAGGGGGCGACAATTCACCCCTCCACTTT. The chain has TRBV6-1 and TRBJ1-6; 7 bases line up with TRBD1. The germline CDR1 and CDR2 sequences are MNHNS and SASEGT. The V segment lost 0 bases and the J segment 7 bases; nucleotides outside the gene matches: 6. The CDR3 loop spans 16 amino acids.

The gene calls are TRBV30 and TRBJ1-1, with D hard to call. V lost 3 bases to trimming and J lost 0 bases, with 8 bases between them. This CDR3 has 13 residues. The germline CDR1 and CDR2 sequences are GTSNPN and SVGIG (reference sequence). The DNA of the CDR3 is TGTGCCTGGAGGTCAGAGTTGAACACTGAAGCTTTCTTT. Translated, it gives CAWRSELNTEAFF.